The T cell receptor beta chain under discussion was sequenced for a study of T cell repertoires and HLA-DP antigens. This CDR3 region has 14 residues. The V gene's germline CDR1 is KGHSH and CDR2 LQKENI. The V gene lost 1 base and the J gene lost 7 bases, with 13 bases spanning the gap. Study outcomes and limitations: Antigen presentation used HeLa cells, with total CD4+ cells responding.

A remark on this clone: The antigen is not known.

Only in-frame clones appear in the TCRdb table, and some are missing; sequencing was by immunoSEQ multiplex PCR. The data show 90,000 to 130,000 clones, with around 93% seen just once and over 0.25% held by the top ten. The clonotype was recovered from a young woman in good health and CMV-seronegative. The chain uses TRBV18 and TRBJ1-2, with D maybe TRBD1 (5 bases). The specimen was CD4+ T cells from PBMCs. CDR3 DNA: TGTGCCAGCTCACCACAGGCTCAGGGTGGTGGCTACACCTTC. Its translation: CASSPQAQGGGYTF.